What follows is one TCR beta chain and its context. The antigen it binds to is not known. No base qualities exist here, and no much larger clone lies one base off it. This specimen belongs to a study of post-analysis software for immune sequencing data (dated by TCRdb to between 2015 and 2017). Concerning the study at large: Relapsing-remitting, secondary progressive and progressive-relapsing multiple sclerosis were recorded as disease courses, and subtype annotation was lacking for some patients. The patient repertoires were compared against some twelve previously published healthy control repertoires obtained from donors aged about 6 to 26 years. A subset of samples was prepared in parallel using single-end sample barcoding, then pooled and co-amplified after Illumina adapter ligation.

The library was built by means of PCR. Sequencer: Illumina HiSeq 2500. To reduce PCR and sequencing biases, unique molecular identifiers were built into the TCR beta cDNA libraries. Roughly 500,000 cDNA molecules were obtained for every 1 to 10 million input T cells, so each molecule roughly corresponded to one T cell. The patient libraries were prepared and sequenced with the same protocol used for the earlier healthy control dataset. Within a given batch, samples were prepared together, multiplexed and sequenced on the same HiSeq lane. On the study's bioinformatics: MIGEC handled the raw barcoded reads, throwing out single-read molecular identifier groups before consensus assembly and CDR3 extraction. Clonotype tables were post-analysed with VDJtools, normalizing diversity by down-sampling all datasets to the smallest sample size. Repertoire overlap clustering matched CDR3 amino acid but not nucleotide sequences to correct batch-related cross-sample contamination. TCRdb reprocessed the public reads (quality trimming at Q25 with fastp, clone calling with MiXCR) and kept in-frame beta chains. Every entry covers one CDR3 protein and lists the most common genes and DNA from its rows. For this entry, the V and J calls and clone size follow TCRdb and not the study's own pipeline. The sample profile shows about 820,000 distinct CDR3 sequences; roughly 50% of them were found once. Approximately 4.4% of the sample is taken by the ten largest.

Beyond this particular receptor, the publication reports: Significantly higher frequencies in patients than in controls were found for roughly 5 TRBV segments, including TRBV5-6, TRBV5-1 and TRBV20-1. Normalized Chao1 diversity was significantly lower in multiple sclerosis patients than controls, suggesting substantial peripheral T-cell clonal expansion. Direct clustering with F measure showed strong co-clustering of samples prepared in the same batch, prompting a batch-effect correction. The control group was slightly older than the multiple sclerosis patient group.

CDR1 and CDR2, per the germline V gene, are ENHRY and SYGVKD. Ends trimmed: V by 6 bases, J by 6 bases; bases unmatched to a gene: 5. From cysteine to phenylalanine, the CDR3 is 14 amino acids long. Only the CDR3 region is kept as DNA, spanning 42 bases read in frame from base 1. TCR beta repertoires were profiled from peripheral blood of roughly 13 young patients with multiple sclerosis to demonstrate the VDJtools post-analysis software. The multiple sclerosis patients were children and adolescents ranging in age from roughly 6 to 16 years. This sequence was found in a girl between 10 and 17 years old with multiple sclerosis. Sequencing was done on a sample of blood. The sequence joins TRBV10-3 to TRBJ2-1; 10 nucleotides in the junction match TRBD1. The DNA sequence is as follows: TGTGCCATCAGCCGGGACAGGGGTACCAATGAGCAGTTCTTC. It translates to CAISRDRGTNEQFF.